This T cell receptor beta chain is from a study of blood T cell repertoires in COVID-19. In the original processing: Reference gene primers were amplified, and this amplification served to estimate nucleated cell counts. Sequencing used immunoSEQ multiplex PCR; TCRdb keeps in-frame clones, though not all of them. Clonal size and the V and J genes are those of that table, whereas D and trimming came from the DNA. The sample consists of about 64,000 clones, approximately 80% of them appearing once. Germline V gene sequence: CDR1 SGHRS, CDR2 YFSETQ. The CDR3 has 14 amino acids. V shed 4 bases and J shed 7 bases, with 18 bases lying between them.

This chain links TRBV5-1 with TRBJ2-7, with a tentative D call TRBD2 (6 bases). The specimen was peripheral blood. The receptor was derived from a woman in her sixties with acute or convalescent COVID-19. This CDR3 reads CASSKDPGSLEQYF. The CDR3 coding sequence is TGCGCCAGCAGCAAGGATCCCGGGAGTCTAGAGCAGTACTTC.